Listed below are T cell receptor beta chains from one sample, sequenced in a study of blood T cell repertoires in COVID-19. TCRdb's copy holds only in-frame clones and misses some; the assay was immunoSEQ multiplex PCR. The table lists 120,000 or so clones, around 81% of them singletons. Sequenced material: peripheral blood. The receptors shown here come from a man aged 65 to 85 with acute or convalescent COVID-19. The CDR3 runs from the conserved cysteine through the conserved F or W. A D gene is named only where the DNA matches it firmly.

>TRBV18|TRBJ1-1|.
CASSPSAGNTEAFF
>TRBV6-5|TRBJ2-7|.
CASSYSTQVDEQYF
>TRBV6-6|TRBJ1-5|.
CASIAGRHSNQPQHF
>TRBV18|TRBJ1-5|TRBD1
CASSHDRGRQPQHF
>TRBV3-1/TRBV3-2|TRBJ2-7|TRBD2
CASSQPSGGAYEQYF
>TRBV7-3|TRBJ2-1|.
CASSLTGGLYNEQFF
>TRBV6-5|TRBJ2-7|TRBD1
CASLTPGQGNEQYF
>TRBV6-5|TRBJ1-2|.
CASSTINYGYTF
>TRBV19|TRBJ1-2|.
CASSQVLNYGYTF
>TRBV4-2|TRBJ2-3|TRBD2
CASSQAAGGTDTQYF
>TRBV5-4|TRBJ2-1|.
CASFPRRGGLNEQFF
>TRBV7-8|TRBJ1-6|.
CASSQRGGNNSPLHF
>TRBV7-2|TRBJ1-2|TRBD1
CASSGTGTGGPMFGYTF
>TRBV11-1|TRBJ2-1|TRBD2
CASSLALGLGVVGEQFF
>TRBV5-1|TRBJ1-4|TRBD1
CASSLADRAQKLFF
>TRBV19|TRBJ1-1|.
CASSPTPMTERNTEAFF
>TRBV5-6|TRBJ1-5|.
CASSLAGGMSNQPQHF
>TRBV30|TRBJ1-1|.
CAWSVSGGGEAFF
>TRBV12-5|TRBJ2-2|.
CASGPVTGELFF
>TRBV9|TRBJ1-4|.
CASSPWYGGDEKLFF
>TRBV5-5|TRBJ1-5|TRBD1
CASSLQGASNQPQHF
>TRBV5-5|TRBJ1-1|.
CASRVMGGPRTEAFF
>TRBV7-2|TRBJ2-5|TRBD2
CASSLNRGGLETQYF
>TRBV19|TRBJ1-1|TRBD1
CASTTRQGSLRNTEAFF
>TRBV19|TRBJ1-2|TRBD1
CASGDRDSYGYTF
>TRBV2|TRBJ1-5|TRBD1
CASSEKTGDNQPQHF
>TRBV6-2/TRBV6-3|TRBJ1-5|TRBD1
CASSFSTGAANQPQHF
>TRBV5-5|TRBJ1-5|.
CASSLQGNNQPQHF
>TRBV3-1/TRBV3-2|TRBJ2-7|TRBD1
CASSQRRDRAYEQYF
>TRBV6-6|TRBJ1-2|.
CASSYFGQGGGYTF
>TRBV27|TRBJ2-1|TRBD1
CASSDRAYEQFF
>TRBV6-1|TRBJ2-5|.
CASSENNSGETQYF
>TRBV11-2|TRBJ1-2|.
CASSPRQVSISYTF
>TRBV7-9|TRBJ2-7|TRBD1
CASSVPGQGYEQYF
>TRBV19|TRBJ1-5|TRBD1
CASSIWAGGDQPQHF
>TRBV24-1|TRBJ2-2|.
CATSDPAGAGELFF
>TRBV7-2|TRBJ2-2|.
CASRQGRNTGELFF
>TRBV7-9|TRBJ1-1|.
CASSLAGGSAEAFF
>TRBV11-3|TRBJ2-2|TRBD1
CASSQGTGVNTGELFF
>TRBV5-1|TRBJ1-2|TRBD1
CASSTGQGALGYTF
>TRBV5-1|TRBJ2-2|TRBD1
CASSLKGATNTGELFF
>TRBV5-6|TRBJ1-2|TRBD1
CASSQGAARGYTF
>TRBV2|TRBJ2-5|.
CASTITGSQETQYF
>TRBV5-4|TRBJ1-1|.
CASSLTGINTEAFF
>TRBV6-1|TRBJ1-2|.
CASSEALWSKINYGYTF
>TRBV19|TRBJ1-1|TRBD1
CASSPRTGEGTEAFF
>TRBV6-5|TRBJ1-2|.
CATKWTTDNYGYTF
>TRBV5-5|TRBJ2-5|TRBD1
CASSLGQGARETQYF
>TRBV7-2|TRBJ2-5|.
CASSSPGLGETQYF
>TRBV18|TRBJ2-1|.
CASSPAGTGNEQFF
>TRBV5-1|TRBJ2-4|TRBD1
CASSFGTGDGVNIQYF
>TRBV11-2|TRBJ1-4|TRBD1
CASSYLTGSNEKLFF
>TRBV6-6|TRBJ2-2|TRBD1
CASSYPGQSTGELFF
>TRBV7-2|TRBJ1-2|TRBD1
CASSLRQGAHGYTF
>TRBV5-1|TRBJ1-1|.
CASSLFISGEAEAFF